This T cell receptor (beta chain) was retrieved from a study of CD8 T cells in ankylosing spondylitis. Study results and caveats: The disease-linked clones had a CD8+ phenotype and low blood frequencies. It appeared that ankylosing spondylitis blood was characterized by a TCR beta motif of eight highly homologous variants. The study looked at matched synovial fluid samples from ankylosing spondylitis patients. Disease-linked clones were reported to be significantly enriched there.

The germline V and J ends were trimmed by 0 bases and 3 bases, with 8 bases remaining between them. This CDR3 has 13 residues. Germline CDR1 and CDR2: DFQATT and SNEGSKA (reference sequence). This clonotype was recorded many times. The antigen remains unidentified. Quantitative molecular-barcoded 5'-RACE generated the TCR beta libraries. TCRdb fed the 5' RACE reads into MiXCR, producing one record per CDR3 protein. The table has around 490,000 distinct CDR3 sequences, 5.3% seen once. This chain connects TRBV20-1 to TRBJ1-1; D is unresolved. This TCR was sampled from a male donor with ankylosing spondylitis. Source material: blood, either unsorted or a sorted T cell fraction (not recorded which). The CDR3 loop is CSARDEPDTEAFF. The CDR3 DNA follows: TGCAGTGCTAGAGATGAACCAGACACTGAAGCTTTCTTT.